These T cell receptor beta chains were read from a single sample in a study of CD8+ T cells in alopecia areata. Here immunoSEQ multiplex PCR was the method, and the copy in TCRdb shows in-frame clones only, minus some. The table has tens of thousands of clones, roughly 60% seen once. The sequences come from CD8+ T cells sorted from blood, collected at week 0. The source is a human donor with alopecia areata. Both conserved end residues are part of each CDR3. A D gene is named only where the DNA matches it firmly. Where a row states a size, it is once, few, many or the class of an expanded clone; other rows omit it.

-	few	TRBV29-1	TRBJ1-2	CSVEDWANSPEGYGYTF	TGCAGCGTTGAAGATTGGGCCAACAGCCCCGAGGGCTATGGCTACACCTTC
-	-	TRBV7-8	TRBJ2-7	CASSSQGDYEQYF	TGTGCCAGCAGCTCGCAGGGTGACTACGAGCAGTACTTC
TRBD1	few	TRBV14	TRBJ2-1	CASSQYRGTYNEQFF	TGTGCCAGCAGCCAATACAGGGGCACCTACAATGAGCAGTTCTTC
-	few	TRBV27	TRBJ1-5	CASSLRGARQPQHF	TGTGCCAGCAGTTTACGGGGGGCACGGCAGCCCCAGCATTTT
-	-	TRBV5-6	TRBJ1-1	CASSPSGVNTEAFF	TGTGCCAGCAGCCCAAGTGGAGTGAACACTGAAGCTTTCTTT
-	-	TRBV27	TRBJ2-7	CASSLAGQGDYEQYF	TGTGCCAGCAGTTTAGCGGGTCAGGGAGACTACGAGCAGTACTTC
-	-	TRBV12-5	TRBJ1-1	CASGLVLGRMNTEAFF	TGTGCTAGTGGTTTGGTACTCGGACGAATGAACACTGAAGCTTTCTTT
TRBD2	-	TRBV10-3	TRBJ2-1	CAISESIAGGPYNEQFF	TGTGCCATCAGTGAGTCAATAGCGGGAGGGCCCTACAATGAGCAGTTCTTC
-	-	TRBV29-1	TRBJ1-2	CSVEGPGGGYTF	TGCAGCGTTGAGGGCCCTGGCGGTGGCTACACCTTC
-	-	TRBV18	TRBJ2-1	CASSPAELAYNEQFF	TGTGCCAGCTCACCAGCCGAGCTGGCCTACAATGAGCAGTTCTTC
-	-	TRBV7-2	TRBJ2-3	CASSLLKGLDTQYF	TGTGCCAGCAGCCTACTAAAGGGTCTAGATACGCAGTATTTT
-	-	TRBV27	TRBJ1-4	CASSYTGWEEKLFF	TGTGCCAGCAGTTATACAGGGTGGGAAGAAAAACTGTTTTTT
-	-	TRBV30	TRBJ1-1	CAWSEGVGTEAFF	TGTGCCTGGAGTGAGGGGGTTGGCACTGAAGCTTTCTTT
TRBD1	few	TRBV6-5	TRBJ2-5	CASSYGTGSETQYF	TGTGCCAGCAGTTACGGGACAGGGTCGGAGACCCAGTACTTC
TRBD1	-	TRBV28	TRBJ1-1	CASPDRANTEAFF	TGTGCCAGTCCAGACAGGGCGAACACTGAAGCTTTCTTT
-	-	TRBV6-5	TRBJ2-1	CASSPETGFEQFF	TGTGCCAGCAGTCCTGAAACAGGTTTTGAGCAGTTCTTC
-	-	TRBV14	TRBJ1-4	CASSQGSEKLFF	TGTGCCAGCAGCCAAGGGAGTGAAAAACTGTTTTTT
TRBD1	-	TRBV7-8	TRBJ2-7	CASSLGQGLYEQYF	TGTGCCAGCAGCTTAGGACAGGGGCTCTACGAGCAGTACTTC
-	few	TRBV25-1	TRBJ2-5	CASSEYGETQYF	TGTGCCAGCAGTGAATACGGGGAGACCCAGTACTTC
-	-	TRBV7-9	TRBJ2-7	CASSSLQGSRMYEQYF	TGTGCCAGCAGCTCGTTACAGGGTTCTCGTATGTACGAGCAGTACTTC
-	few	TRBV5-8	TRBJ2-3	CASSQDPTSPTDTQYF	TGTGCCAGCAGCCAAGACCCGACAAGCCCCACAGATACGCAGTATTTT
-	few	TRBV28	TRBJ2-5	CASRRRGETQYF	TGTGCCAGCAGACGGAGGGGGGAGACCCAGTACTTC
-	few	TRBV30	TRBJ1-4	CAWRLGRGVGPEELFF	TGTGCCTGGAGGCTCGGCAGGGGCGTAGGACCCGAAGAACTGTTTTTT
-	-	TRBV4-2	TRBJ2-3	CASSQGQYSTDTQYF	TGTGCCAGCAGCCAAGGACAGTACAGCACAGATACGCAGTATTTT
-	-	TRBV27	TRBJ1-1	CASSPLEGPPNTEAFF	TGTGCCAGCAGTCCCCTTGAGGGGCCCCCCAACACTGAAGCTTTCTTT
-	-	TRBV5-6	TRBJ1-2	CASSLAGSTYSLNYGYTF	TGTGCCAGCAGCTTGGCTGGCAGCACCTACTCACTTAACTATGGCTACACCTTC
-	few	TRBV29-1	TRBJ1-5	CSALLPTSRSNQPQHF	TGCAGCGCCCTCCTTCCTACTAGTCGGAGCAATCAGCCCCAGCATTTT
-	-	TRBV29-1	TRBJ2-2	CSVEGDTPEDTGELFF	TGCAGCGTTGAAGGGGACACCCCAGAGGACACCGGGGAGCTGTTTTTT
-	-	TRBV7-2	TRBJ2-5	CASSLQGRGETQYF	TGTGCCAGCAGCCTACAGGGAAGAGGAGAGACCCAGTACTTC
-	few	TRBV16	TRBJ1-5	CASSPQYSNQPQHF	TGTGCCAGCAGCCCTCAGTATAGCAATCAGCCCCAGCATTTT
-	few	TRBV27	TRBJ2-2	CASSLGTGELFF	TGTGCCAGCAGTTTGGGAACCGGGGAGCTGTTTTTT
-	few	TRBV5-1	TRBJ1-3	CASSLDQGRSGNTIYF	TGCGCCAGCAGCTTGGACCAGGGAAGGTCTGGAAACACCATATATTTT
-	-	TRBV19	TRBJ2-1	CASNSVPYNEQFF	TGTGCCAGTAACTCCGTCCCCTACAATGAGCAGTTCTTC
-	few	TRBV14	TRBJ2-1	CASSSRAASNEQFF	TGTGCCAGCAGCTCTCGGGCCGCATCCAATGAGCAGTTCTTC
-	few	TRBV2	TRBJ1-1	CASTENMNTEAFF	TGTGCCAGCACTGAGAACATGAACACTGAAGCTTTCTTT
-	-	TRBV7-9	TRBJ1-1	CASSWNTEAFF	TGTGCCAGCAGCTGGAACACTGAAGCTTTCTTT
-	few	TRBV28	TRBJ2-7	CASRDPYEQYF	TGTGCCAGCCGGGACCCCTACGAGCAGTACTTC
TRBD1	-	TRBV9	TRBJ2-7	CASSKRTTGGLYEQYF	TGTGCCAGCAGCAAAAGAACGACAGGGGGCCTGTACGAGCAGTACTTC
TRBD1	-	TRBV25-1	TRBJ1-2	CASSQGQGGYGYTF	TGTGCCAGCAGCCAGGGACAGGGGGGCTATGGCTACACCTTC
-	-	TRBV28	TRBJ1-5	CASSLGANQPQHF	TGTGCCAGCAGTTTGGGGGCGAATCAGCCCCAGCATTTT
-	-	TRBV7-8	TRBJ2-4	CASSPLANKNIQYF	TGTGCCAGCAGTCCTCTGGCAAACAAAAACATTCAGTACTTC
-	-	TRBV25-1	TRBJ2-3	CASSETGDTQYF	TGTGCCAGCAGTGAAACGGGAGATACGCAGTATTTT
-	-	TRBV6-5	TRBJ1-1	CASSYATGNTEAFF	TGTGCCAGCAGTTACGCGACAGGGAACACTGAAGCTTTCTTT
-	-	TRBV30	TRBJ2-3	CAWSLVASSTDTQYF	TGTGCCTGGAGCCTCGTAGCGTCAAGCACAGATACGCAGTATTTT
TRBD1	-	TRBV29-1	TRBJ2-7	CSVLQGPYEQYF	TGCAGCGTTCTACAGGGGCCCTACGAGCAGTACTTC
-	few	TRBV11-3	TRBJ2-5	CASSLYPAAGGETQYF	TGTGCCAGCAGCTTGTATCCTGCGGCAGGCGGGGAGACCCAGTACTTC
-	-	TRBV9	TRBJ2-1	CASSLSSHRDEQFF	TGTGCCAGCAGCCTCTCCTCGCATCGCGATGAGCAGTTCTTC
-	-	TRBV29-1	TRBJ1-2	CSVAGSVLYGYTF	TGCAGCGTTGCGGGGTCGGTGCTGTATGGCTACACCTTC
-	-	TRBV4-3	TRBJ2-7	CASSPVLGNEQYF	TGCGCCAGCAGCCCAGTTTTAGGGAACGAGCAGTACTTC
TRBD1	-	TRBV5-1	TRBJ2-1	CASSLFGWGTGDNEQFF	TGCGCCAGCAGCTTGTTTGGTTGGGGGACAGGGGACAATGAGCAGTTCTTC
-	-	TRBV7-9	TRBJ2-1	CASSYIREKQFF	TGTGCCAGCAGCTACATCCGGGAGAAGCAGTTCTTC
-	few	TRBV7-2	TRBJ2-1	CASSAEDNEQFF	TGTGCCAGCAGCGCCGAGGACAATGAGCAGTTCTTC
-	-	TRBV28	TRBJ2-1	CAGGTGSNYNEQFF	TGTGCCGGAGGTACAGGGTCCAACTACAATGAGCAGTTCTTC
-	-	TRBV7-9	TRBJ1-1	CASSFGRMNTEAFF	TGTGCCAGCAGCTTCGGCAGAATGAACACTGAAGCTTTCTTT
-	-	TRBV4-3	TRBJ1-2	CASSQDVNDGDVWYGYTF	TGCGCCAGCAGCCAAGATGTGAATGATGGTGATGTTTGGTATGGCTACACCTTC